This is a list of T cell receptor beta chains from one sample in a study of T-cell reconstitution after alpha-beta-depleted transplantation in children. MiXCR was run by TCRdb on the PCR reads, yielding one entry per CDR3 protein. This repertoire shows about 640,000 distinct CDR3 sequences, around 17% found once; its top ten account for approximately 1%. Sequences were derived from PBMCs from the stem cell graft donor, sampled from the stem cell graft. The receptors shown here come from a human donor who donated a stem cell graft to a child with acute myeloid leukemia. Both conserved end residues are part of each CDR3. The order of the fields is CDR3 protein, J gene, V gene, D gene. D genes are given only for firm matches.

CASSLQGYEETQYF | TRBJ2-5 | TRBV7-6 | NA
CASSQGLMSSYEQYF | TRBJ2-7 | TRBV4-3 | NA
CASSLTEGSYNSPLHF | TRBJ1-6 | TRBV7-2 | NA
CSVPLGDSFYNEQFF | TRBJ2-1 | TRBV29-1 | TRBD1
CASSLVAGMVSYNEQFF | TRBJ2-1 | TRBV5-1 | NA
CSARDSLRYEQYF | TRBJ2-7 | TRBV20-1 | TRBD1
CSARDFAVGINQPQHF | TRBJ1-5 | TRBV20-1 | NA
CASQLGTGLSPLHF | TRBJ1-6 | TRBV10-3 | TRBD1
CSARGPMNTGELFF | TRBJ2-2 | TRBV20-1 | NA
CASSQGQSVTEAFF | TRBJ1-1 | TRBV4-3 | TRBD1
CASSLGRVAFF | TRBJ1-1 | TRBV6-5 | NA
CASRTQDNEKLFF | TRBJ1-4 | TRBV28 | NA
CASSFLPGDTQYF | TRBJ2-3 | TRBV7-3 | NA
CSASSSGTELHNSPLHF | TRBJ1-6 | TRBV20-1 | NA
CASSHARPFYGYTF | TRBJ1-2 | TRBV12-3/TRBV12-4 | NA
CSASRANTGELFF | TRBJ2-2 | TRBV20-1 | NA
CASSLEGLTEAFF | TRBJ1-1 | TRBV7-2 | NA
CASSFWTGAFQETQYF | TRBJ2-5 | TRBV6-2/TRBV6-3 | TRBD1
CASSFGTGGAEQYF | TRBJ2-7 | TRBV7-8 | TRBD1
CASSLDLGRYNEQFF | TRBJ2-1 | TRBV7-9 | NA
CASSYGLAGYNEQFF | TRBJ2-1 | TRBV6-5 | TRBD2
CSATGQGGEKLFF | TRBJ1-4 | TRBV20-1 | TRBD1
CASSLPGTVYNEQFF | TRBJ2-1 | TRBV7-2 | TRBD1
CASSLGPAAGPQHF | TRBJ1-5 | TRBV5-1 | NA
CSARQTGGPMNTEAFF | TRBJ1-1 | TRBV20-1 | TRBD1
CSARGLAGGPDTQYF | TRBJ2-3 | TRBV20-1 | TRBD2
CASTNLAGPDTQYF | TRBJ2-3 | TRBV7-9 | NA
CASSLDFGSYEQYF | TRBJ2-7 | TRBV27 | NA
CSVLGRSNTEAFF | TRBJ1-1 | TRBV29-1 | NA
CATSRDGGNSPLHF | TRBJ1-6 | TRBV15 | NA
CSARPPVNQPQHF | TRBJ1-5 | TRBV20-1 | NA
CARGPGLGTTYEQYF | TRBJ2-7 | TRBV5-2 | NA
CASSRTFRDPYNEQFF | TRBJ2-1 | TRBV4-1 | NA
CASNMDTDTQYF | TRBJ2-3 | TRBV5-1 | NA
CAISEPIAEETQYF | TRBJ2-5 | TRBV10-3 | NA
CASSESERPSYEQYF | TRBJ2-7 | TRBV25-1 | NA
CAISGTGAAYEQYF | TRBJ2-7 | TRBV10-3 | TRBD1
CASSLPIDRGIEAFF | TRBJ1-1 | TRBV12-3/TRBV12-4 | TRBD1
CASSGGFSGVAGEQFF | TRBJ2-1 | TRBV10-1 | TRBD2
CASSLRGRGEFF | TRBJ2-1 | TRBV5-6 | TRBD2
CATSDSENTEAFF | TRBJ1-1 | TRBV24-1 | NA